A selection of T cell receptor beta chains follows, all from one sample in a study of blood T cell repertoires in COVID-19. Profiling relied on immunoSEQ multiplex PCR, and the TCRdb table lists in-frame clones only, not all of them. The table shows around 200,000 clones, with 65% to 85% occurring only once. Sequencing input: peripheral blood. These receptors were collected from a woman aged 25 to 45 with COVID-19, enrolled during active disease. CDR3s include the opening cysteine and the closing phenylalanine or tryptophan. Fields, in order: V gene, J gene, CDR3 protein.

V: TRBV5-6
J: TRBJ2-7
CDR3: CASSSQRTGGGYEQYF

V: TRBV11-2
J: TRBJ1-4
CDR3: CASSQRVEKLFF

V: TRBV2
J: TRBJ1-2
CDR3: CASSFTTGGYGYTF

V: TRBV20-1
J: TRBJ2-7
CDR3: CSASFPRGSPYEQYF

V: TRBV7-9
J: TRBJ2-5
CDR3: CASSLALTGSGETQYF

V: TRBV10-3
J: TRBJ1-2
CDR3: CAITGVASPHRCGYTF

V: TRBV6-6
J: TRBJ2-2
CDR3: CASRPPAISHGELFF

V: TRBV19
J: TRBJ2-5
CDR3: CASSIGGLGVSETQYF

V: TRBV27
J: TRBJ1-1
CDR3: CASSSGGRKAFF

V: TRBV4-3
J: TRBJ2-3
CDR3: CASSQDPGSDTQYF

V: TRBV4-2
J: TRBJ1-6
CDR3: CASSERPESSYNSPLHF

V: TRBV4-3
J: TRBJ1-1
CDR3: CASSAVSDRGVRTGATNTEAFF

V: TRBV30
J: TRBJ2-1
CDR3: CAWSVVVGEGKFF

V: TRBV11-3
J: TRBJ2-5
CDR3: CASSQAGSQETQYF

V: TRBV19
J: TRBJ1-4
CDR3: CASSIEIWVGATNEKLFF

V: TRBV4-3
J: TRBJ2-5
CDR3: CASSQDRRSRETQYF

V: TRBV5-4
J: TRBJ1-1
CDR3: CASRTGGTSRIVSEAFF

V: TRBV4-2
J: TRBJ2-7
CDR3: CASSQELGGSSYEQYF

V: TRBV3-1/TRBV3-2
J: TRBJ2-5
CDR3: CASSRLAGGRETQYF

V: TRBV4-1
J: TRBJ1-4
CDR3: CASSRTGQVYSSNEKLFF

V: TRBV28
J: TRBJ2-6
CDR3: CAGGGRNSGANVLTF

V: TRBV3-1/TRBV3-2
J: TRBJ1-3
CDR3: CASPRAGNNTIYF

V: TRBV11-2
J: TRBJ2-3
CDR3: CASSFLAGRADTQYF

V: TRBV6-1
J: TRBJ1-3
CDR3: CASSVTGTGVGNTIYF

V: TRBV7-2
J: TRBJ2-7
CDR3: CASSLVGVYEQYF

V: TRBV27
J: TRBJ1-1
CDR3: CASSLSWTAGERIGAFF

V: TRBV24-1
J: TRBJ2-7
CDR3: CATSWGGSYEQYF

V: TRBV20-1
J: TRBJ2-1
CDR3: CSARQGGEQFF

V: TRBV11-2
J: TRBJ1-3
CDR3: CASSRSPGYTIYF

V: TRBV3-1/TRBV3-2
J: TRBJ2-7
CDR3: CASSAWRSYEQYF

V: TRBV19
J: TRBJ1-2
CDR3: CASSTQGYDGYTF

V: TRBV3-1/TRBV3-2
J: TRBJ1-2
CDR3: CASSRPGQGYGYTF

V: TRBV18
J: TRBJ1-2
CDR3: CASSPPGQGVYGYTF

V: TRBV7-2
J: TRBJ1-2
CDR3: CASSSRGGNYGYTF

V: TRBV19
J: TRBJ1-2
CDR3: CATATRTGGTHYGYTF

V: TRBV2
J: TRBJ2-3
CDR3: CASILAGGLGGTDTQYF

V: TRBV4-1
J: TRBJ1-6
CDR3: CASSQALPGSSYNSPLHF

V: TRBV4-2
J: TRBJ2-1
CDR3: CASSQEGLGINNEQFF

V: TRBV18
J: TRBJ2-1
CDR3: CASSPTGTGPLGEQFF

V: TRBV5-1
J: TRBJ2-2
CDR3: CASSLRASGAGELFF

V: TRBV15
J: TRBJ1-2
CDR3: CATSRDPGQGFRGYTF

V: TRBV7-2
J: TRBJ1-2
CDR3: CASRAGEGLHGYTF

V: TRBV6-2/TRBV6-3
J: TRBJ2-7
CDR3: CASSYSKASGWEQYF

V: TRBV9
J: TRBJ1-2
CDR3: CASSVARTGEYGYTF

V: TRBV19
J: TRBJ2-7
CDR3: CASSMTADTYEQYF

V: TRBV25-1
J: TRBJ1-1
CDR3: CASSADTLNTEAFF

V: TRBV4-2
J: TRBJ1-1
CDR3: CASRRTNTEAFF

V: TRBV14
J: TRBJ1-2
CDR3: CASSQVQGRFSGYTF

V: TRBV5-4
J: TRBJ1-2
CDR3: CASSLGQGINYGYTF

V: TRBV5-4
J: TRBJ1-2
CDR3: CASSLGQGADGYTF

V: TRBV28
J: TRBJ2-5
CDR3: CASSLPMGGGETQYF

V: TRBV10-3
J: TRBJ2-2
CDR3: CAISGETGELFF

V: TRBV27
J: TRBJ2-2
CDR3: CASSFSGGLGGTGELFF

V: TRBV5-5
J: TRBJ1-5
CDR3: CASSFGGAGNQPQHF

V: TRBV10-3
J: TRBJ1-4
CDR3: CAISDTGATNEKLFF

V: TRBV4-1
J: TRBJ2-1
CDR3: CASSQTGTGNYEQFF

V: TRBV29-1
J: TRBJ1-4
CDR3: CSVETGTGNEKLFF

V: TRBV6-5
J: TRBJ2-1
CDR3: CASREAGGPNNEQFF

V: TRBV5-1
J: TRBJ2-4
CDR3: CASSPGTAPKNIQYF

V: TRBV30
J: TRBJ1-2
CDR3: CAWMMTGIGYTF